This TCR beta chain was found in a study of T cell changes during pregnancy in multiple sclerosis. This clone has only one observation. This table comes from immunoSEQ multiplex PCR, and its TCRdb copy is limited to in-frame clones, with some not included. Here the sample spans 99,000 or so clones, 80% to 95% being singletons. This CDR3 spans 15 amino acids. V lost 6 bases and J lost 3; bases outside the gene matches: 4. CDR1 is MDHEN and CDR2 is SYDVKM in the germline V gene. The J gene is TRBJ2-2, the V gene TRBV28; 10 bases are a match to TRBD1. This receptor was obtained from a female donor with multiple sclerosis, enrolled in a pregnancy study. Sequencing was performed on peripheral blood, taken after pregnancy. The DNA for the CDR3 is TGTGCCAGCAGGACAGGGGGCGCGCACACCGGGGAGCTGTTTTTT. Protein: CASRTGGAHTGELFF. Full variable domain (remainder filled in from reference TRBV28 and TRBJ2-2): DVKVTQSSRYLVKRTGEKVFLECVQDMDHENMFWYRQDPGLGLRLIYFSYDVKMKEKGDIPEGYSVSREKKERFSLILESASTNQTSMYLCASRTGGAHTGELFFGEGSRLTVL.